This T cell receptor (beta chain) was found in a study of T-cell reconstitution after alpha-beta-depleted transplantation in children. Findings of the study overall: Elevated TCRbeta diversity at day 60 was traced, in some patients, to surviving recipient T cells and thymic progenitors. One year after transplant, T-cell counts and diversity came mostly from newly produced T cells. Where alpha-beta T cells came from about two months after transplant was reportedly several hundred expanded graft clones.

Trimming shortened V by 0 bases and J by 8 bases, and 17 bases separated the two germline ends. Germline CDR1 is SGHKS and CDR2 is YYEKEE (reference sequence). This CDR3 contains 15 residues. This clonotype was recorded a few times. Its antigen is not identified. The TCRbeta library incorporated unique molecular identifiers. TCRdb reanalysed the PCR reads using MiXCR and keeps one entry per CDR3 protein. This sample has a few hundred thousand distinct CDR3 sequences; approximately 11% occur once, and the top ten carry approximately 30%. The genes are TRBV5-5 and TRBJ1-2, with D perhaps matching TRBD1 (6 bases). Here the sequenced sample was PBMCs, taken before TCRalphabeta/CD19-depleted stem cell transplant. This clonotype was obtained from a child in the first two years of life with acute myeloid leukemia, due to receive a stem cell transplant. CDR3 residues: CASSLADRLGVGYTF. The CDR3 region has the DNA TGTGCCAGCAGCTTGGCTGACAGGTTGGGGGTCGGCTACACCTTC.